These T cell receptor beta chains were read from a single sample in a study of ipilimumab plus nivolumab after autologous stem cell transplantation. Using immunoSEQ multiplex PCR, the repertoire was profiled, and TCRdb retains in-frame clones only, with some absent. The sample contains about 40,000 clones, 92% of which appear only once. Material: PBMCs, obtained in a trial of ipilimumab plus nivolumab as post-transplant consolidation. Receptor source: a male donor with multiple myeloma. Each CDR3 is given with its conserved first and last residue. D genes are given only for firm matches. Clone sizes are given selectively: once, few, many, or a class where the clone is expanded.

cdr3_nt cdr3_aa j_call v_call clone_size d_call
TGTGCCAGCAGTTTCAGACGGGGAGGTAATGAGCAGTTCTTC CASSFRRGGNEQFF TRBJ2-1 TRBV28 NA NA
TGTGCCAGCAGCTCTATGGGGGGATCCAATTCACCCCTCCACTTT CASSSMGGSNSPLHF TRBJ1-6 TRBV7-2 NA NA
TGTGCCAGCAGCTTCACACAGGATACTCTCTATGGCTACACCTTC CASSFTQDTLYGYTF TRBJ1-2 TRBV7-2 NA NA
TGTGCCAGCAGCCAATCGCGGGCGAACACCGGGGAGCTGTTTTTT CASSQSRANTGELFF TRBJ2-2 TRBV16 few NA
TGTGCCAGCAGTTTAAGTGGGACAGGGTCCCACGAGCAGTACTTC CASSLSGTGSHEQYF TRBJ2-7 TRBV27 NA TRBD1
TGTGCCAGCAGTGCGGACTACCAAATGGGTAATCAGCAGTTCTTC CASSADYQMGNQQFF TRBJ2-1 TRBV27 few NA
TGTGCCAGCAGCTGGAGGGGCCCAGATACGCAGTATTTT CASSWRGPDTQYF TRBJ2-3 TRBV5-5 once NA
TGTGCCAGCAGCCCTGAGGACATCGCGGCTTTCTTT CASSPEDIAAFF TRBJ1-1 TRBV9 NA NA
TGTGCCAGCAGCGTAGCCGCTACAGGGTTTAGGCACGAGCAGTACTTC CASSVAATGFRHEQYF TRBJ2-7 TRBV9 NA NA
TGCAGCGTCAACCCGGACAGCGCCTCCACAGATACGCAGTATTTT CSVNPDSASTDTQYF TRBJ2-3 TRBV29-1 NA NA
TGCAGCGGGCTAGCGGGAGTTATCTCCTACAATGAGCAGTTCTTC CSGLAGVISYNEQFF TRBJ2-1 TRBV29-1 NA TRBD2
TGTGCCAGCAGACTTGGGGCCGGGACAGGGGGAAACACCATATATTTT CASRLGAGTGGNTIYF TRBJ1-3 TRBV28 once TRBD1
TGTGCCAGCAGTTTTCAAGGACAGACCCAACTCTATGGCTACACCTTC CASSFQGQTQLYGYTF TRBJ1-2 TRBV27 NA NA
TGTGCCAGCATATCGGAGGGAACCTACGAGCAGTACTTC CASISEGTYEQYF TRBJ2-7 TRBV6-1 NA NA
TGTGCCAGCAGCTTAGCGCGGCCGCTCTACGGCTACACCTTC CASSLARPLYGYTF TRBJ1-2 TRBV5-6 few NA
TGTGCCAGCAGTGGCCTCAAGGGGACCCAGTACTTC CASSGLKGTQYF TRBJ2-5 TRBV2 NA NA
TGTGCCAGCAGTTCCTATCAGCCCCAGCATTTT CASSSYQPQHF TRBJ1-5 TRBV28 NA NA
TGTGCCAGCAGCGGCTGGGACAGTATAAATAACTATGGCTACACCTTC CASSGWDSINNYGYTF TRBJ1-2 TRBV9 NA TRBD1
TGTGCCAGCAGCTTAAGACACGCGAACCTATTCGCGTATAGCAATCAGCCCCAGCATTTT CASSLRHANLFAYSNQPQHF TRBJ1-5 TRBV13 NA NA
TGTGCCAGCTCACGCCTCGGGGGGGACCAAGAGACCCAGTACTTC CASSRLGGDQETQYF TRBJ2-5 TRBV18 NA TRBD2
TGTGCCAGCAGCCAAAACAGGGGGAGATCAGATACGCAGTATTTT CASSQNRGRSDTQYF TRBJ2-3 TRBV14 NA TRBD1
TGTGCCAGCAGTTTGGTGGCAGGGGTGGACTACGAGCAGTACTTC CASSLVAGVDYEQYF TRBJ2-7 TRBV28 once NA
TGTGCCAGCAGCTTAGCTGAGGGGGGTCCAAAAACCGGGGAGCTGTTTTTT CASSLAEGGPKTGELFF TRBJ2-2 TRBV7-9 NA NA
TGTGCCAGCAGTTACTCGACGGAGAGTAGCAATCAGCCCCAGCATTTT CASSYSTESSNQPQHF TRBJ1-5 TRBV6-6 NA NA
TGTGCCAGCAGCCTAGGGACACGGGTTTCAGCCTTC CASSLGTRVSAF TRBJ1-2 TRBV14 few NA
TGCGCCAGCAGCTTGCTCTCCTATAATTCACCCCTCCACTTT CASSLLSYNSPLHF TRBJ1-6 TRBV5-1 NA NA
TGTGCCTGGAGTGGTACCAGACAGGGTTGGACTGAAGCTTTCTTT CAWSGTRQGWTEAFF TRBJ1-1 TRBV30 few TRBD1
TGTGCCAGCTCACCAGGGACGCTGAGCACAGATACGCAGTATTTT CASSPGTLSTDTQYF TRBJ2-3 TRBV18 once NA